This paragraph reports one T cell receptor (beta chain). The antigen remains undetermined. This record belongs to a study of monozygotic twins with inflammatory bowel disease. Every sample had its cDNA made across eight separate reactions. Both TCRalpha and TCRbeta cDNA were subjected to two nested PCRs lasting around 15 and 10 cycles. Following a re-call of the 5' RACE reads, TCRdb has one entry per CDR3 protein and lacks DNA. This sample's table reports about 300,000 distinct CDR3 sequences. Study findings and constraints: For IBD, no single strong associated signal or clonotype was supported. Differences in immunosuppressive treatment may have been a source of added variability in patient repertoires.

The CDR3 contains 15 residues. The source material was blood. This receptor was taken from a human donor with ulcerative colitis or Crohn's disease, or a healthy co-twin of an affected twin (not recorded which). J is TRBJ2-1 and V is TRBV12-3 or TRBV12-4; the TCRdb D gene call, TRBD2, has no DNA to confirm it. The CDR3 here is CASSPLGGGANEQFF.